These 6 T cell receptor beta chains were all obtained from the same sample, sequenced in a study of blood T cell repertoires in COVID-19. TCRdb's table, derived via immunoSEQ multiplex PCR, lists solely in-frame clones and lacks some. The table has over 250,000 clones, 89% seen once. Sequencing input: peripheral blood. These receptors originate from a man aged 50-60 years with acute or convalescent COVID-19.

The chain carries TRBV3-1 (or the pseudogene TRBV3-2) and TRBJ1-1, with D perhaps TRBD1 (6 bases). The V and J ends lost 6 bases and 4 bases respectively, with 15 bases between them. CDR3 length: 14 residues. Looked up from germline, CDR1 is LGHDT and CDR2 is YNNKEL (reference sequence). Here the CDR3 DNA reads TGTGCCAGCAGTTCGATCCGGGACATCACTGAAGCTTTCTTT. This sequence encodes CASSSIRDITEAFF.

About this clone: Other DNA variants within this sample encode the same CDR3. The chain uses TRBV24-1 and TRBJ1-2, with D maybe TRBD1 (6 bases). Germline values: CDR1 KGHDR, CDR2 SFDVKD. The CDR3 extends over 12 amino acids. V dropped 7 bases and J dropped 4 bases, with 9 bases sitting between them. In DNA, the CDR3 is TGTGCCACCAGCGAGACAGGCTATGGCTACACCTTC. Its protein is CATSETGYGYTF.

This clone was recorded once. This rearrangement joins TRBV23-1 to TRBJ1-6, with unresolved D. TRBV23-1 counts as an open reading frame of uncertain function. Deletions cut 8 bases from V and 0 bases from J, with 14 bases between. The CDR3 has 16 residues. In nucleotides, the CDR3 is TGCGCCAGCCCCCAGGCACCCACCTCCTATAATTCACCCCTCCACTTT. Its protein is CASPQAPTSYNSPLHF.

This CDR3 is CASSQTGPGGGPYGYTF. In DNA form, the CDR3 reads TGCGCCAGCAGTCAAACGGGGCCGGGGGGAGGGCCCTATGGCTACACCTTC. The chain recombines TRBV23-1 with TRBJ1-2, with a weak D call TRBD1 (5 bases). TRBV23-1 is sorted into the ORF group, with uncertain function. This CDR3 is built from 17 residues. The V and J ends lost 2 bases and 4 bases respectively, with 20 bases between them.

The rearrangement uses TRBV19 and TRBJ2-3, with D possibly TRBD1 on 5 matching bases. This CDR3 contains 15 residues. CDR1 LNHDA and CDR2 SQIVND come from the germline V gene (reference sequence). V dropped 3 bases and J dropped 0 bases, with 10 bases sitting between them. CDR3 nucleotide sequence: TGTGCCAGTAGTATCAAGGGGCAGAGCACAGATACGCAGTATTTT. Amino acid sequence: CASSIKGQSTDTQYF. Complete variable domain (other parts from reference TRBV19 and TRBJ2-3): DGGITQSPKYLFRKEGQNVTLSCEQNLNHDAMYWYRQDPGQGLRLIYYSQIVNDFQKGDIAEGYSVSREKKESFPLTVTSAQKNPTAFYLCASSIKGQSTDTQYFGPGTRLTVL.

CDR3 sequence (DNA): TGTGCCATCAGTGAGGGTCGGGGGGACCGAGCATCCTACGAGCAGTACTTC. Its protein is CAISEGRGDRASYEQYF. The chain links TRBV10-3 to TRBJ2-7; 7 positions match TRBD2. CDR1 ENHRY and CDR2 SYGVKD come from the germline V gene. V lost 2 bases, J lost 1 base, and 11 bases stayed unmatched. The CDR3 length is 17 residues.